The 31 T cell receptor beta chains given below trace back to one sample, sequenced in a study of glioma-infiltrating T cells. TCR alpha and beta CDR3 regions were amplified from RNA using iRepertoire nested multiplex PCR. Using its own MiXCR run on the multiplex PCR reads, TCRdb lists one record per CDR3 protein. The sample records 300,000 to 450,000 distinct CDR3 sequences, approximately 42% being singletons. Sequenced input: glioma tissue, nonneoplastic brain tissue, or PBMCs (not recorded which). The receptors were sampled from a human donor with low-grade glioma or glioblastoma, undergoing nonglioma brain surgery, or in good health (not recorded which).

This clonotype has ten or more counts. An end of the junction differs from the germline gene, which may be a read error. This chain uses TRBV6-6 with TRBJ1-1, with no clear D. The CDR3 sequence is 12 residues long. Per the germline V gene, CDR1 is MNHNY and CDR2 is SVGAGI (reference sequence). The CDR3 loop is CASSYSNSEAFF. The CDR3 coding sequence is TGTGCCAGCAGTTACTCGAACTCTGAAGCTTTCTTT.

This clonotype appeared a few times. The CDR3 DNA is TGCAGCCTGGGCTGGGTGCGGGCAGGCTACAATGAGCAGTTCTTC. This sequence encodes CSLGWVRAGYNEQFF. The chain joins TRBV20-1 to TRBJ2-1; a weak D match, TRBD2 (5 bases). Germline-derived CDR1 and CDR2 are DFQATT and SNEGSKA (reference sequence). The CDR3 extends over 15 amino acids.

The chain couples TRBV11-2 to TRBJ2-1, with D possibly called TRBD1 or TRBD2 (6 bases each). Germline-derived CDR1 and CDR2 are SGHAT and FQNNGV. The length of the CDR3 is 15 residues. Trimming took off 1 base at V and 4 bases at J, with 11 bases between the two ends. The CDR3 DNA reads TGTGCCAGCAGCTTAGCCAGGGGAGGATACAATGAGCAGTTCTTC. It is translated as CASSLARGGYNEQFF.

This clonotype was counted many times. The CDR3 DNA reads TGTGCCAGCAGTTACAGGGTGGGGGAGCAGTACTTC. Amino acid sequence: CASSYRVGEQYF. The chain is built from TRBV6-2 or TRBV6-3 and TRBJ2-7, with D uncertain. Germline V CDR1 and CDR2: MNHEY, SVGEGT. This CDR3 has 12 amino acids. V lost 2 bases, J lost 7 bases, and 9 bases lay in between.

The genes are TRBV2 and TRBJ2-5, with 9 bases identical to TRBD1. V dropped 2 bases and J dropped 0; count of bases not matched to a gene: 4. The CDR3 contains 16 residues. Germline V gene data show CDR1 as SNHLY and CDR2 as FYNNEI. As DNA, the CDR3 is TGTGCCAGCAGTGAATTCGGACAGGGGTACCAAGAGACCCAGTACTTC. As protein: CASSEFGQGYQETQYF.

Comment on this clonotype: One base away lies a much larger clone, so this may be a sequencing read error. This chain uses TRBV6-1 with TRBJ1-1, with D unresolved. Germline V CDR1 and CDR2: MNHNS, SASEGT. The CDR3 spans 13 residues. V was trimmed by 7 bases and J by 4 bases, leaving 13 bases between them. Written as DNA, the CDR3 is TGTGCCAGCAATCACGGGGAGGCCACTGAAGCTTTCTTT. Its protein is CASNHGEATEAFF.

J is TRBJ2-5 and V is TRBV18; D not certain. The V gene lost 2 bases and the J gene lost 4 bases, with 8 bases spanning the gap. Germline V gene sequence: CDR1 KGHSH, CDR2 LQKENI. The CDR3 loop spans 13 amino acids. CDR3 protein: CASSPGVGETQYF. CDR3 in DNA: TGTGCCAGCTCACCAGGGGTCGGAGAGACCCAGTACTTC.

The sample holds a few counts of this clonotype. Its ends do not fully match the called genes, so a read error is possible. The V call is TRBV20-1, the J call TRBJ2-3; D not certain. CDR3 length equals 15 residues. The germline CDR1 and CDR2 sequences are DFQATT and SNEGSKA (reference sequence). CDR3 loop: CSAREGRISTDTRYF. CDR3 nucleotide sequence: TGCAGTGCCCGAGAAGGCAGGATAAGCACAGATACGCGGTATTTT.

The rearrangement uses TRBV5-5 and TRBJ2-7, with TRBD2 identical over 10 bases. Per germline, CDR1 SGHKS and CDR2 YYEKEE (reference sequence). This CDR3 is 15 amino acids long. V gave up 4 bases and J gave up 3 bases; unmatched junction bases: 7. The CDR3 DNA is TGTGCCAGCAGCGCACTAGCGGGACTTGGCTACGAGCAGTACTTC. It codes for CASSALAGLGYEQYF.

This chain links TRBV20-1 with TRBJ1-1, with D possibly TRBD1 on 5 matching bases. CDR3 length: 13 residues. V lost 5 bases, J lost 7 bases, and 17 bases lay in between. Germline-derived CDR1 and CDR2 are DFQATT and SNEGSKA (reference sequence). The CDR3 nucleotides are TGCAGTGCTCGGACATGGGGTTTGGGTGAAGCTTTCTTT. Its protein is CSARTWGLGEAFF.

There are a few counts of this clonotype. This rearrangement joins TRBV15 to TRBJ2-6; D is uncertain. The CDR3 is 15 amino acids. From germline, CDR1 is LNHNV and CDR2 YYDKDF (reference sequence). V was trimmed by 4 bases and J by 2 bases, leaving 9 bases between them. The CDR3 is CATSTRGTGANVLTF. CDR3 sequence (DNA): TGTGCCACCAGCACACGTGGCACTGGGGCCAACGTCCTGACTTTC.

On this clonotype itself: It may be a read error: a sequence one base away is much more abundant. V usage is TRBV2 and J usage is TRBJ1-5; the D gene is possibly TRBD1 (6 bases). From germline, CDR1 is SNHLY and CDR2 FYNNEI. The CDR3 length is 13 residues. CDR3: CASRDSPNQPEHF. The CDR3, as DNA: TGTGCCAGCAGGGACAGCCCAAATCAGCCCGAGCATTTT.

The chain uses TRBV6-1 and TRBJ2-6; 8 bases match TRBD1. Germline trimming cut 3 bases from V and 0 bases from J; bases unmatched to any gene: 16. The CDR3 extends over 21 amino acids. CDR1 and CDR2 (germline): MNHNS, SASEGT. This chain's CDR3 is CASSDGTGMLILTSGANVLTF. DNA for the CDR3: TGTGCCAGCAGTGATGGGACAGGAATGCTTATCCTTACCTCTGGGGCCAACGTCCTGACTTTC.

This rearrangement joins TRBV11-2 to TRBJ1-1; D is unclear. Germline V CDR1 and CDR2: SGHAT, FQNNGV. This CDR3 region has 10 residues. Trimming shortened V by 9 bases and J by 7 bases, and 9 bases separated the two germline ends. DNA for the CDR3: TGTGCCAGGAGTGTAATTGAAGCTTTCTTT. This codes for CARSVIEAFF.

The CDR3 nucleotides are TGCTCCACAACGGGGCTAGCCAAAAACATTCAGTACTTC. Its protein product is CSTTGLAKNIQYF. This chain connects TRBV20-1 to TRBJ2-4; D is perhaps TRBD1 or TRBD2 (5 bases each). Germline V gene data show CDR1 as DFQATT and CDR2 as SNEGSKA (reference sequence). The CDR3 covers 13 residues.

This clonotype came up many times. The chain recombines TRBV25-1 with TRBJ1-1, with a possible D match to TRBD1 (5 bases). Trimming took 3 bases from V and 4 from J, leaving 9 bases between them. Per germline, CDR1 MGHDK and CDR2 SYGVNS. There are 13 residues in the CDR3. Here the CDR3 reads CASSDLGATEAFF. The CDR3, as DNA: TGTGCCAGCAGTGATCTAGGGGCCACTGAAGCTTTCTTT.

This clonotype was recorded only once. Given the absence of the conserved phenylalanine or tryptophan at the CDR3 end, a read error is likely. The chain carries TRBV15 and TRBJ2-7; D is possibly TRBD1 or TRBD2 (5 bases each). CDR1 LNHNV and CDR2 YYDKDF come from the germline V gene (reference sequence). This CDR3 is built from 16 residues. Trimming shortened V by 2 bases and J by 0 bases, and 14 bases separated the two germline ends. The CDR3 here is CATSRPGTASSYEQYL. Written as DNA, the CDR3 is TGTGCCACCAGCAGACCGGGGACGGCAAGCTCCTACGAGCAGTACCTC.

This chain joins TRBV28 and TRBJ2-1; D gene ambiguous. Germline V gives CDR1 MDHEN, CDR2 SYDVKM. V lost 7 bases and J 5 bases, leaving 6 bases between the germline ends. The CDR3 has 11 amino acids. The CDR3 sequence: CASTRNNEQFF. The CDR3 nucleotides are TGTGCCAGCACAAGAAACAATGAGCAGTTCTTC.

The chain recombines TRBV15 with TRBJ1-2; no reliable D call. The CDR3 spans 14 residues. The germline V gene has CDR1 LNHNV and CDR2 YYDKDF (reference sequence). Trimming shortened V by 3 bases and J by 5 bases, and 13 bases separated the two germline ends. The CDR3 DNA follows: TGTGCCACCAGCAGTCCCCACGTTCGGTATGGCTACACCTTC. This gives the protein CATSSPHVRYGYTF.

This clonotype was found a few times. This chain links TRBV5-1 with TRBJ2-7, with no clear D. The germline V gene has CDR1 SGHRS and CDR2 YFSETQ. Trimming removed 0 bases at V and 4 bases at J, with 8 bases between. The CDR3 is made up of 13 amino acids. CDR3 nucleotides: TGCGCCAGCAGCTTGGAACGGGTTTACGAGCAGTACTTC. Translation gives CASSLERVYEQYF.

The CDR3 coding sequence is TGTGCCAGCAGTTACAGGAGGCTAGAGACAGATACGCAGTATTTT. This encodes CASSYRRLETDTQYF. V usage is TRBV6-5 and J usage is TRBJ2-3; D might be TRBD2 (5 bases). Germline CDR1 MNHEY, CDR2 SVGAGI. This CDR3 comprises 15 residues. V lost 2 bases and J 3 bases, leaving 12 bases between the germline ends.

CDR3 sequence (DNA): TGTGCCAGCGTACCAGGAAACTCCTACGAGCAGTACTTC. As protein: CASVPGNSYEQYF. The chain links TRBV7-6 to TRBJ2-7; D ambiguous. CDR1 is SGHVS and CDR2 is FNYEAQ in the germline V gene. This CDR3 spans 13 amino acids. V lost 8 bases and J 0 bases, leaving 11 bases between the germline ends. Full variable domain (missing parts from reference TRBV7-6 and TRBJ2-7): GAGVSQSPRYKVTKRGQDVALRCDPISGHVSLYWYRQALGQGPEFLTYFNYEAQQDKSGLPNDRFSAERPEGSISTLTIQRTEQRDSAMYRCASVPGNSYEQYFGPGTRLTVT.

This chain joins TRBV2 and TRBJ2-7, with D perhaps TRBD1 (6 bases). Germline V gene sequence: CDR1 SNHLY, CDR2 FYNNEI. This CDR3 has 15 residues. The germline V and J ends were trimmed by 2 bases and 6 bases, with 17 bases remaining between them. CDR3 loop: CASSEFGRGMSEQYF. CDR3 in DNA: TGTGCCAGCAGTGAATTCGGCAGGGGTATGTCCGAGCAGTACTTC.

Only one count was recorded for this clonotype. The chain couples TRBV6-1 to TRBJ2-7; TRBD1 agrees at 9 bases. CDR3 length equals 15 residues. Germline CDR1 and CDR2: MNHNS and SASEGT. V lost 3 bases, J lost 2 bases, and 5 bases stayed unmatched. The CDR3 DNA is TGTGCCAGCAGTGAGCCCAGGACAGGGGCCTACGAGCAGTACTTC. Translated: CASSEPRTGAYEQYF.

Details on this clonotype: A read error may explain this, as a much larger clone is one base away. The rearrangement uses TRBV6-5 and TRBJ1-1, with a possible D match to TRBD1 (6 bases). In germline, CDR1 is MNHEY, CDR2 SVGAGI. CDR3 length: 15 residues. In nucleotides, the CDR3 is TGTGCCAGCATCCAGTGGGGGCGGAAGAACATTGAAGCTTTCTTT. Translated: CASIQWGRKNIEAFF.

The rearrangement joins TRBV7-9 to TRBJ2-7; D unresolved. The V gene's germline CDR1 is SEHNR and CDR2 FQNEAQ (reference sequence). V was shortened by 7 bases and J by 7 bases, with 11 bases between the two germline ends. This CDR3 region has 11 residues. The CDR3: CASNGLGEQYF. The CDR3 DNA reads as TGTGCCAGCAACGGGTTGGGGGAGCAGTACTTC.

This clonotype has at least ten counts. The chain has TRBV6-2 or TRBV6-3 and TRBJ1-1; tentatively, D is TRBD1 (5 bases). The CDR3 covers 12 residues. Germline CDR1 and CDR2: MNHEY and SVGEGT. Trimming took 1 base from V and 11 from J, leaving 11 bases between them. CDR3 in DNA: TGTGCCAGCAGTTACTGGGACGGTGGGGCTTTCTTT. It yields the protein CASSYWDGGAFF.

The V and J genes are TRBV18 and TRBJ1-1; 8 nucleotides agree with TRBD1. The CDR3 has 16 amino acids. Per the germline V gene, CDR1 is KGHSH and CDR2 is LQKENI. The junction had 9 bases not matched to a gene; V was cut back by 4 bases and J by 2 bases. The CDR3, as DNA: TGTGCCAGCTCACTGAACTCAGGGGGCTCAAACACTGAAGCTTTCTTT. Amino acids: CASSLNSGGSNTEAFF. Full variable domain (rest looked up from reference TRBV18 and TRBJ1-1): NAGVMQNPRHLVRRRGQEARLRCSPMKGHSHVYWYRQLPEEGLKFMVYLQKENIIDESGMPKERFSAEFPKEGPSILRIQQVVRGDSAAYFCASSLNSGGSNTEAFFGQGTRLTVV.

This clonotype occurred many times. The rearrangement uses TRBV19 and TRBJ1-1, with D perhaps matching TRBD1 (6 bases). With 11 bases removed from V and 0 bases from J, the gap between germline ends came to 16 bases. CDR1 and CDR2 from the germline V gene are LNHDA and SQIVND (reference sequence). This CDR3 comprises 14 residues. CDR3 protein: CASRDTPLNTEAFF. CDR3 bases: TGTGCCTCACGGGACACTCCTTTGAACACTGAAGCTTTCTTT.

In the case of this clonotype: At one of its ends the junction is not consistent with the germline gene, which may arise from a read error. This sequence joins TRBV7-3 and TRBJ2-1; 8 bases line up with TRBD1. CDR3 length: 14 residues. Germline CDR1 and CDR2: SGHTA and FQGTGA. The CDR3 spells CASSLDRGTNERFF. CDR3 sequence (DNA): TGTGCCAGCAGCTTAGACAGGGGAACCAATGAGCGGTTCTTC. The full variable domain, in which reference TRBV7-3 and TRBJ2-1 provide the parts outside the CDR3, is GAGVSQTPSNKVTEKGKYVELRCDPISGHTALYWYRQSLGQGPEFLIYFQGTGAADDSGLPNDRFFAVRPEGSVSTLKIQRTERGDSAVYLCASSLDRGTNERFFGPGTRLTVL.

Concerning this clonotype: This clone may be a read error of a much larger clone one base away. The gene calls are TRBV27 and TRBJ2-5, with D unclear. The CDR3 extends over 17 amino acids. CDR1 and CDR2 (germline): MNHEY, SMNVEV (reference sequence). V was pared by 3 bases and J by 4 bases, with 21 bases between. Here the CDR3 DNA reads TGTGCCAGCAGTTTTACCTCTAGGAACCCCACGCCAGAGACCCAGTACTTC. This gives the protein CASSFTSRNPTPETQYF.